This T cell receptor beta chain was sequenced during a study of regulatory T cells in long-lasting Graves disease. About the research overall: Persistent Graves' disease denoted over 5 years of antithyroid drugs plus positive TSH receptor antibodies. General study findings and limits: In persistent patients, shared public clonotypes (under 3,000) outnumbered those in new patients (roughly 1,000). Patients with persistent disease showed a bias toward TRBV28, TRBJ1-2 and TRBJ2-5.

iRepertoire HTBI primers and Arm-PCR of CDR3 regions built TCR beta libraries. From the multiplex PCR reads, TCRdb called clonotypes with MiXCR, one entry per CDR3 protein. The repertoire has approximately 690,000 distinct CDR3 sequences, around 30% of them found once; the top ten carry roughly 40%. J lost 5 bases, V lost 5 bases, and 10 bases had no gene match. The germline gives CDR1 ENHRY, CDR2 SYGVKD. The CDR3 has 16 residues. Time point here: persistent/refractory GD, antithyroid drugs over 5 years with positive TRAb. RNA isolated from PBMCs was used to make the TCR library. From an endocrinology department in Xi'an, China, came the patients. This clonotype was seen a handful of times. Its antigen remains unidentified.

The TCR comes from a female donor with Graves disease. Sequenced here: peripheral blood mononuclear cells (PBMCs), sampled when the disease was refractory, from a patient treated with antithyroid drugs. This chain connects TRBV10-3 to TRBJ2-1, with TRBD2 identical over 9 bases. The CDR3 bases are TGTGCCATCAGTTCGCGGGAGGGCAGAGCGGACAATGAGCAGTTCTTC. As protein: CAISSREGRADNEQFF.